This T cell receptor beta chain is from a study of CD8 T cells in ankylosing spondylitis. General study points: A TCR beta motif made of several highly homologous variants seemed typical of ankylosing spondylitis blood.

Points on this clonotype: Its antigen is as yet unknown.

The CDR3 runs to 14 residues. Germline CDR1 MNHNS, CDR2 SASEGT. The germline V and J ends were trimmed by 6 bases and 4 bases, with 15 bases remaining between them. TCRdb passed the 5' RACE reads through MiXCR, listing each CDR3 protein once. The sample has roughly 190,000 distinct CDR3 sequences; about 13% are singletons. This clonotype was sampled from a male donor with ankylosing spondylitis or in good health (not recorded which). The source material was blood, either unsorted or a sorted T cell fraction (not recorded which). The chain carries TRBV6-1 and TRBJ1-2; weak D call: TRBD1 (5 bases). The CDR3 protein is CASSPSTDPYGYTF. For the CDR3, the DNA is TGTGCCAGCAGCCCCTCGACAGACCCCTATGGCTACACCTTC.